These 5 T cell receptor beta chains originate from one sample sequenced in a study of blood T cell repertoires in COVID-19. Measured with immunoSEQ multiplex PCR; TCRdb has only the in-frame clones, and not every one. The sample has under 150,000 clones, more than 70% seen once. The sequenced sample consisted of peripheral blood. These receptor sequences come from a man older than 75 with active or convalescent COVID-19.

The gene calls are TRBV18 and TRBJ2-6; 11 nucleotides match TRBD1. The CDR3 length is 16 residues. Germline assignment: CDR1 KGHSH and CDR2 LQKENI. V lost 10 bases to trimming and J lost 4 bases; unmatched junction nucleotides: 9. DNA of the CDR3: TGTGCCACCACAGGACAGGGGGCAACGGGGGCCAACGTCCTGACTTTC. Protein: CATTGQGATGANVLTF.

V and J are TRBV4-1 and TRBJ1-1, with D possibly being TRBD1 (5 bases). CDR1 and CDR2 from the germline V gene are MGHRA and YSYEKL. V was pared by 1 base and J by 3 bases, with 6 bases between. This CDR3 has 13 amino acids. The CDR3 sequence: CASSQVQDTEAFF. CDR3 DNA sequence: TGCGCCAGCAGCCAAGTACAGGACACTGAAGCTTTCTTT.

In DNA form, the CDR3 reads TGCGCCAGCAGCTTGGTGTCAGGAAGAGAGACCCAGTACTTC. As protein: CASSLVSGRETQYF. This chain joins TRBV5-1 and TRBJ2-5, with D hard to call. The germline V and J ends were trimmed by 0 bases and 4 bases, with 10 bases remaining between them. The germline V gene has CDR1 SGHRS and CDR2 YFSETQ. There are 14 residues in the CDR3.

V usage is TRBV5-1 and J usage is TRBJ1-1, with 9 bases aligning to TRBD1. Germline V CDR1 and CDR2: SGHRS, YFSETQ. The CDR3 has 14 amino acids. Losses at the gene ends were 4 bases for V and 6 bases for J; bases not matched to a gene: 7. The CDR3 reads CASSPGTGSSEAFF. For the CDR3, the DNA is TGCGCCAGCAGCCCAGGGACAGGGTCTTCTGAAGCTTTCTTT.

This chain uses TRBV12-5 with TRBJ2-7; tentative D call: TRBD2 (5 bases). The V gene lost 0 bases and the J gene lost 6 bases, with 21 bases spanning the gap. This CDR3 contains 17 residues. CDR1 is LGHNT, CDR2 FRNRAP, per germline. The CDR3 bases are TGTGCTAGTGGTTTGGTACTTACAGAGAGGCCTCGGGGCGAGCAGTACTTC. Translated: CASGLVLTERPRGEQYF.